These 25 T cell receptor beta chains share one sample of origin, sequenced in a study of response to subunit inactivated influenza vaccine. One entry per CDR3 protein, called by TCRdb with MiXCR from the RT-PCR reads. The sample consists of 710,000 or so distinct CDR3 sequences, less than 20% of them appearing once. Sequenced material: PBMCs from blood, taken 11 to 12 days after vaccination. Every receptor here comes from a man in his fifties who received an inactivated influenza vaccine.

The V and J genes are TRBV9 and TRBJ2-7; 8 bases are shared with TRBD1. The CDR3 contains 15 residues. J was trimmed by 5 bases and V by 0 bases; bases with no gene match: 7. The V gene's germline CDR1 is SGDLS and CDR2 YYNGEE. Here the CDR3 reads CASSVAGDRTDEQYF. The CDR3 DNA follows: TGTGCCAGCAGCGTAGCTGGGGACAGGACGGACGAGCAGTACTTC.

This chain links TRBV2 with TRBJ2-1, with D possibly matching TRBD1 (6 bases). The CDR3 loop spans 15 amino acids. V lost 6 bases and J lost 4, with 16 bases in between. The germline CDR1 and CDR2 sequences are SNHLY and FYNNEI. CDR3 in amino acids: CASRDRDTTYNEQFF. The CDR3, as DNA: TGTGCCAGCAGGGACCGGGACACAACTTACAATGAGCAGTTCTTC.

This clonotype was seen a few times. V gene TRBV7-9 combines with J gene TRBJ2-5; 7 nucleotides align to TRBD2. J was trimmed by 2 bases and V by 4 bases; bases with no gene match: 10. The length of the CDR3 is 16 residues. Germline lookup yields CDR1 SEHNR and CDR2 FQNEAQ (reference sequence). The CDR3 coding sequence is TGTGCCAGCAGCTCCCGGGGGGTACGGATGCAAGAGACCCAGTACTTC. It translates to CASSSRGVRMQETQYF.

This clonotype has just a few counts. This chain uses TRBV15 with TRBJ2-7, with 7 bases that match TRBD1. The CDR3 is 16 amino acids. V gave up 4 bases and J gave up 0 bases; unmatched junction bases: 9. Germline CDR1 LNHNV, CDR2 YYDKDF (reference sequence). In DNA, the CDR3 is TGTGCCACCAGCACCCCCGGGACAGTCAGCTCCTACGAGCAGTACTTC. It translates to CATSTPGTVSSYEQYF.

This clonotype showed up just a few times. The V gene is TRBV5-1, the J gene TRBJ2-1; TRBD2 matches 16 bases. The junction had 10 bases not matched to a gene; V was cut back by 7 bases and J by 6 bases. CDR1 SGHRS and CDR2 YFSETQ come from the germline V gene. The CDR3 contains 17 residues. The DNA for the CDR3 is TGCGCCAGCCGAGGGACTAGCGGGAGGGCCCAGACCAATGAGCAGTTCTTC. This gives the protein CASRGTSGRAQTNEQFF. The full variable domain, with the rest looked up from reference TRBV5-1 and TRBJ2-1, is KAGVTQTPRYLIKTRGQQVTLSCSPISGHRSVSWYQQTPGQGLQFLFEYFSETQRNKGNFPGRFSGRQFSNSRSEMNVSTLELGDSALYLCASRGTSGRAQTNEQFFGPGTRLTVL.

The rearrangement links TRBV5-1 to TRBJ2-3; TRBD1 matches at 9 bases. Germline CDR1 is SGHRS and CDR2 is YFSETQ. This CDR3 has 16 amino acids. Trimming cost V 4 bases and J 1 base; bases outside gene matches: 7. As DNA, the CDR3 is TGCGCCAGCAGCATCGGGACAGGGCGTCGCACAGATACGCAGTATTTT. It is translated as CASSIGTGRRTDTQYF.

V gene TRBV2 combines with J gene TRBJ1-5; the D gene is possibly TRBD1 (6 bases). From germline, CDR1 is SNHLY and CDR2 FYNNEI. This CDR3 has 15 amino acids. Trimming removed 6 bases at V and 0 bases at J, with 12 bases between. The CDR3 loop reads CASRGGQGSNQPQHF. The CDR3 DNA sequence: TGTGCCAGCAGGGGGGGGCAGGGTAGCAATCAGCCCCAGCATTTT.

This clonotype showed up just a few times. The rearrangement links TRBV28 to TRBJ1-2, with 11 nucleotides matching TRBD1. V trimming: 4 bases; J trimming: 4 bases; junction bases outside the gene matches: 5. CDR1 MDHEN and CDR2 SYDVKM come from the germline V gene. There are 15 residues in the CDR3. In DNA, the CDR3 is TGTGCCAGCAGTTACGGACAGGGGGCGGGCTATGGCTACACCTTC. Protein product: CASSYGQGAGYGYTF.

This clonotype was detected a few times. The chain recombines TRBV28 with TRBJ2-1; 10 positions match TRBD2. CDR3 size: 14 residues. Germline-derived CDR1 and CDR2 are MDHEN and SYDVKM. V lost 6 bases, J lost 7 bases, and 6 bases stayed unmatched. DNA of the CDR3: TGTGCCAGCAGGAGCGGGGGGGAATGGAATGAGCAGTTCTTC. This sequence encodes CASRSGGEWNEQFF.

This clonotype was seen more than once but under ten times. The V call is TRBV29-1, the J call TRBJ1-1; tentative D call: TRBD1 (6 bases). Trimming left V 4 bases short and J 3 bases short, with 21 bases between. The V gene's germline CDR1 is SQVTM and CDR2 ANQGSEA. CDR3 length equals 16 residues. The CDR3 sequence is CSVAGGSSSYYTEAFF. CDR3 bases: TGCAGCGTTGCTGGGGGCAGTTCTTCTTATTACACTGAAGCTTTCTTT.

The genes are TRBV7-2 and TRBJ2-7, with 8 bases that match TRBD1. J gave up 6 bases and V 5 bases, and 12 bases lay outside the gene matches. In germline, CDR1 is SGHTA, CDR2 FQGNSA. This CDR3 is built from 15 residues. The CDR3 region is CASSNTGTGPFEQYF. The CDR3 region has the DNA TGTGCCAGCAGCAACACCGGGACAGGTCCTTTCGAGCAGTACTTC.

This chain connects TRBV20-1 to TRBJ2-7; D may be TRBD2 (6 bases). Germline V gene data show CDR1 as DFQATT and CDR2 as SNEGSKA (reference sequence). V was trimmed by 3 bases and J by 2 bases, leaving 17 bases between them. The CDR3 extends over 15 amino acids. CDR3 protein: CSARQAGLTTYEQYF. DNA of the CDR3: TGCAGTGCTAGGCAAGCGGGCTTAACGACCTACGAGCAGTACTTC.

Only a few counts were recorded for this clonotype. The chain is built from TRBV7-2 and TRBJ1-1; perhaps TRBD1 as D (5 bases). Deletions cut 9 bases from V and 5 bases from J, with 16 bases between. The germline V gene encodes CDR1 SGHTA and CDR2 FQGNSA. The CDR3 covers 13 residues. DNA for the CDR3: TGTGCCAGTAGACCAACCAGGGAGACTGAAGCTTTCTTT. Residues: CASRPTRETEAFF.

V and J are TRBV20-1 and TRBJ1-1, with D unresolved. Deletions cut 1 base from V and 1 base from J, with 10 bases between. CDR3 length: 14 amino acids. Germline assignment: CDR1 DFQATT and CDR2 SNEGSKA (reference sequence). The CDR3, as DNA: TGCAGTGCTAGAGGACGACGGGAGAACACTGAAGCTTTCTTT. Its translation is CSARGRRENTEAFF.

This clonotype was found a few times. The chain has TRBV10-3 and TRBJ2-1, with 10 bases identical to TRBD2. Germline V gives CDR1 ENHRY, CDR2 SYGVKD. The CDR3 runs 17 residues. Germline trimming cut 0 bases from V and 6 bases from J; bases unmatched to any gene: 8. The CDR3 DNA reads TGTGCCATCAGTGAGTCTCCAGCGGGAGGGCGTGCCAATGAGCAGTTCTTC. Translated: CAISESPAGGRANEQFF.

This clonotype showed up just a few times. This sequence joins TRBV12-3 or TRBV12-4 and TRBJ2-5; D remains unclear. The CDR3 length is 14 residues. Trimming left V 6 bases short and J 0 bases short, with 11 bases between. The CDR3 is CASRTPDYQETQYF. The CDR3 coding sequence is TGTGCCAGCAGGACACCCGACTACCAAGAGACCCAGTACTTC.

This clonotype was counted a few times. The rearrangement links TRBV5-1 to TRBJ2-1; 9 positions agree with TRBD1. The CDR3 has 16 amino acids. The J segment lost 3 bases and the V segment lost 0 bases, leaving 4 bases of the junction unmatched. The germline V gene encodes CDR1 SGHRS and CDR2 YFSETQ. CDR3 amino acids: CASSLVATGGYNEQFF. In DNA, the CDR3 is TGCGCCAGCAGCTTGGTGGCGACAGGGGGCTACAATGAGCAGTTCTTC.

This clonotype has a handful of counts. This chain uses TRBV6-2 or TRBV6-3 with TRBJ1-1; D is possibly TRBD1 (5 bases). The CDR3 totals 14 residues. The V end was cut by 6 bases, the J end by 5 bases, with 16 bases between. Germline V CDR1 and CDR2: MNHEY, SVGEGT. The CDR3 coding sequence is TGTGCCAGCAGCTTCCAGGGTACTCGGACTGAAGCTTTCTTT. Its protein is CASSFQGTRTEAFF.

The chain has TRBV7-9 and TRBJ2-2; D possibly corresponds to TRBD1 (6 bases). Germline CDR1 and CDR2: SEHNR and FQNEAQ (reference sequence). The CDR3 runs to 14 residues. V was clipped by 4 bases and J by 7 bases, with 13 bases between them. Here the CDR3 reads CASSSWDTDGELFF. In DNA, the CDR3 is TGTGCCAGCAGCTCTTGGGACACCGACGGGGAGCTGTTTTTT.

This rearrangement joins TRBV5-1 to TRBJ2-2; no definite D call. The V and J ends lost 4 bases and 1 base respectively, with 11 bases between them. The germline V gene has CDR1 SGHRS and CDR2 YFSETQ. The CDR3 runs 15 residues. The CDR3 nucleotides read TGCGCCAGCAGCCACCGGGTCCAGAACACCGGGGAGCTGTTTTTT. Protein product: CASSHRVQNTGELFF.

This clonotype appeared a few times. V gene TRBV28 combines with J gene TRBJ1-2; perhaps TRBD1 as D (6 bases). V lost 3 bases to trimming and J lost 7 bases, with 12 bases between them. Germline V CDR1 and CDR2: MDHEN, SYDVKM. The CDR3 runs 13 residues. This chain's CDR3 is CASSFIQGSGYTF. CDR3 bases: TGTGCCAGCAGTTTCATACAGGGATCTGGCTACACCTTC.

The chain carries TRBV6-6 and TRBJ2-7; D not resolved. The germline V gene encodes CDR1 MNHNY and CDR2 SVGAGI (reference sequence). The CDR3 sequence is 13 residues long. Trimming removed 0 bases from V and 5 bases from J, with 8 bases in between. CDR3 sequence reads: CASSYSFSHEQYF. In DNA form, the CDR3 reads TGTGCCAGCAGTTACTCGTTCAGCCACGAGCAGTACTTC.

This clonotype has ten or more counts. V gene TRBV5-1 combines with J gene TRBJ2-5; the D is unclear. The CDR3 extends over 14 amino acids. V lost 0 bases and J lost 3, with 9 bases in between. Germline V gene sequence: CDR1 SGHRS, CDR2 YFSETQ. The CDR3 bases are TGCGCCAGCAGCTTGGAGGGCAGGAAAGAGACCCAGTACTTC. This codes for CASSLEGRKETQYF.

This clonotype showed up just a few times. CDR3 sequence reads: CASSFGQGAADTQYF. The CDR3 nucleotides are TGTGCCAGCAGTTTCGGGCAGGGTGCGGCAGATACGCAGTATTTT. The chain is built from TRBV12-3 or TRBV12-4 and TRBJ2-3, with a possible D match to TRBD1 (5 bases). CDR3 length equals 15 residues. Trimming removed 3 bases from V and 4 bases from J, with 14 bases in between.

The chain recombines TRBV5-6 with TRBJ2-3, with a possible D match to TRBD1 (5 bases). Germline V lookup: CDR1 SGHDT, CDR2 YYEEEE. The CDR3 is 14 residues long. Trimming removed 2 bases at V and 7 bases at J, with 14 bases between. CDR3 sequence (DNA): TGTGCCAGCAGCTTCGGGCAGGGTGGCCATACGCAGTATTTT. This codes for CASSFGQGGHTQYF.